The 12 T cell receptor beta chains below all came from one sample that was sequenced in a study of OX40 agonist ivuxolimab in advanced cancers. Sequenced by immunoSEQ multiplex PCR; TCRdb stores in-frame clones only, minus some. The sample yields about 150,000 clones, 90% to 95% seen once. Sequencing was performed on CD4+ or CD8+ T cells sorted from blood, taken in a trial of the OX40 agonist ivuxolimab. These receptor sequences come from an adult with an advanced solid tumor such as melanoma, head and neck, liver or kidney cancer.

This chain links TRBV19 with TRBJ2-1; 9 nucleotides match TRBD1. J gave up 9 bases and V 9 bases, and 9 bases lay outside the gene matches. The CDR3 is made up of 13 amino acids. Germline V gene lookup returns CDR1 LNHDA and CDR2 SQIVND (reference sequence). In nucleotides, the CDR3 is TGTGCCAGCACGGGACAGGGTTTCAGTGAGCAGTTCTTC. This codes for CASTGQGFSEQFF.

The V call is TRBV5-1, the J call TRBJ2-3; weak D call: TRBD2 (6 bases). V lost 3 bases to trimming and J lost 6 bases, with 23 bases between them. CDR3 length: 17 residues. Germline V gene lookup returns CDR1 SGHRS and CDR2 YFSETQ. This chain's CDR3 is CASSSRFSGEPGDTQYF. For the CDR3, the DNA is TGCGCCAGCAGCTCCCGATTTAGCGGAGAGCCTGGGGATACGCAGTATTTT.

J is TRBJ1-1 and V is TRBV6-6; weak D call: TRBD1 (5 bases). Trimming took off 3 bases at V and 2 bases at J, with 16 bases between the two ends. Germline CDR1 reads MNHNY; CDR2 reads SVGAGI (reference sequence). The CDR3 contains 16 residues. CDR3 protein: CASSYPGLGRNTEAFF. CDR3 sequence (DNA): TGTGCCAGCAGTTATCCGGGACTGGGGAGAAACACTGAAGCTTTCTTT.

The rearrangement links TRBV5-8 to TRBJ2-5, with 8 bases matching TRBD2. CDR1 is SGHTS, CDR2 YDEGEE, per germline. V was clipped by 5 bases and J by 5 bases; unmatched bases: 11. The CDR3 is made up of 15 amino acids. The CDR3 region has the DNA TGTGCCAGCAGTTCCGACCGCGGGGGGCGGGAGACCCAGTACTTC. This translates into CASSSDRGGRETQYF.

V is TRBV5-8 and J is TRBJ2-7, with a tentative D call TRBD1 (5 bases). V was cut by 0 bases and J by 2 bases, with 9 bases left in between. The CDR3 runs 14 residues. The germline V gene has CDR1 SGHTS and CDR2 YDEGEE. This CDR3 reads CASSLDQGTYEQYF. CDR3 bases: TGTGCCAGCAGCTTGGATCAGGGAACCTACGAGCAGTACTTC.

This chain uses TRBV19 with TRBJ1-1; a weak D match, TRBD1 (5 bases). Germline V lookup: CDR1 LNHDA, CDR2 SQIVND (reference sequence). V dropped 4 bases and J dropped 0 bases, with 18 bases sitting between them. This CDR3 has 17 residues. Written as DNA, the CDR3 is TGTGCCAGTAGTAGAAGTCCGCCGGGGGTTATGAACACTGAAGCTTTCTTT. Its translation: CASSRSPPGVMNTEAFF.

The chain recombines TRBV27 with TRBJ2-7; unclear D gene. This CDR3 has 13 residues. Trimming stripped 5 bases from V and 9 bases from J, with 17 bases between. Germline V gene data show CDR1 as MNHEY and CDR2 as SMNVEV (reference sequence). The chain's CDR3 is CASSPASASGQYF. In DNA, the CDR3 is TGTGCCAGCAGTCCCGCTTCGGCATCGGGGCAGTACTTC.

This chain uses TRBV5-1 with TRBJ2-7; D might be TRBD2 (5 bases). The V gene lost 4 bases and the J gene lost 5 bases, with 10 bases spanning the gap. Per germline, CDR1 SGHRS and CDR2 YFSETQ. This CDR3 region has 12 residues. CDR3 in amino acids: CASSGEGNEQYF. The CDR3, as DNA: TGCGCCAGCAGCGGAGAGGGAAACGAGCAGTACTTC.

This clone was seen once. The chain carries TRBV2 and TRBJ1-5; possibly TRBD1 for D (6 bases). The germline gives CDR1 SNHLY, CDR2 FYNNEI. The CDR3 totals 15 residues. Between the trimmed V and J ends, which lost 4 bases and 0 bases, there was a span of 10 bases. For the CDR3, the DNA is TGTGCCAGCAGTGGACAGGTAGTTAGCAATCAGCCCCAGCATTTT. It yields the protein CASSGQVVSNQPQHF.

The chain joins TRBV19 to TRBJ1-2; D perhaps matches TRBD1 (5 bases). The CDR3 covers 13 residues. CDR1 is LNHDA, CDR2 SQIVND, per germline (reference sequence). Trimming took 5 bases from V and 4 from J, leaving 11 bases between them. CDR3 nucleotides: TGTGCCAGTAGTGAACAGGCTCCCTATGGCTACACCTTC. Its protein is CASSEQAPYGYTF.

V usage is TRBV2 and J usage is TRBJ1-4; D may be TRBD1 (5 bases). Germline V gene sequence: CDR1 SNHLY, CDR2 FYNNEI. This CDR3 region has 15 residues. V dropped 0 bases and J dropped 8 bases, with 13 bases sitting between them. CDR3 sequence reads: CASSEALGVEEKLFF. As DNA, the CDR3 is TGTGCCAGCAGTGAAGCGCTAGGGGTGGAGGAAAAACTGTTTTTT.

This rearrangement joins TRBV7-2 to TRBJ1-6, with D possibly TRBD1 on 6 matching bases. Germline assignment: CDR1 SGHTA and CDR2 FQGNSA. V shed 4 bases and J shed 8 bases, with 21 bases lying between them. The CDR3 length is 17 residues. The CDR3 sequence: CASSSRPGGGSHSPLHF. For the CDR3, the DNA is TGTGCCAGCAGCTCCCGCCCGGGAGGGGGTTCCCATTCACCCCTCCACTTT.